Listed here are 23 T cell receptor beta chains from one sample, sequenced in a study of PD-1 blockade in classical Hodgkin lymphoma. Brentuximab vedotin exposure varied, and every patient relapsed after autologous stem cell transplantation. The table came from immunoSEQ multiplex PCR; TCRdb's copy has only in-frame clones and leaves some out. This sample has approximately 100,000 clones; just under 95% occur once, and the top ten carry 2.8%. The source was peripheral blood mononuclear cells (PBMCs), collected at baseline. The receptors here all came from a human donor with classical Hodgkin lymphoma.

V gene TRBV30 combines with J gene TRBJ1-2; D is perhaps TRBD1 (5 bases). Germline V gene sequence: CDR1 GTSNPN, CDR2 SVGIG (reference sequence). This CDR3 spans 12 amino acids. V dropped 1 base and J dropped 3 bases, with 6 bases sitting between them. CDR3 region: CAWSETDYGYTF. The CDR3 DNA reads as TGTGCCTGGAGTGAGACAGACTATGGCTACACCTTC.

V and J are TRBV30 and TRBJ2-7; D is possibly TRBD1 (6 bases). The ends were cut back, 3 bases at V and 2 bases at J, with 14 bases in the middle. CDR1 GTSNPN and CDR2 SVGIG come from the germline V gene (reference sequence). The CDR3 length is 14 residues. The CDR3: CAWRDDRHPYEQYF. CDR3 in DNA: TGTGCCTGGAGAGACGACAGGCATCCCTACGAGCAGTACTTC.

The chain carries TRBV28 and TRBJ2-5; possibly TRBD1 or TRBD2 for D (5 bases each). The closer fit of TRBJ2-7 to the DNA end suggests the J call may be wrong. Germline V CDR1 and CDR2: MDHEN, SYDVKM. This CDR3 comprises 16 residues. This chain's CDR3 is CASSPHAPGSSYEQYF. CDR3 nucleotide sequence: TGTGCCAGCAGTCCTCACGCCCCAGGGAGCTCCTACGAGCAGTACTTC.

V usage is TRBV5-4 and J usage is TRBJ2-6; D uncertain. This CDR3 has 16 amino acids. Germline CDR1 SGHNT, CDR2 YYREEE (reference sequence). With 2 bases removed from V and 0 bases from J, the gap between germline ends came to 9 bases. The chain's CDR3 is CASSFDLGSGANVLTF. The CDR3 nucleotides read TGTGCCAGCAGCTTTGACTTAGGCTCTGGGGCCAACGTCCTGACTTTC.

The chain couples TRBV27 to TRBJ1-1, with D possibly being TRBD1 (6 bases). The CDR3 contains 14 residues. V lost 3 bases and J lost 2, with 10 bases in between. CDR1 and CDR2 (germline): MNHEY, SMNVEV (reference sequence). The CDR3 sequence: CASSFQGYNTEAFF. The CDR3 nucleotides read TGTGCCAGCAGTTTTCAGGGGTATAACACTGAAGCTTTCTTT.

This chain joins TRBV6-5 and TRBJ2-1, with D uncertain. Germline V gene sequence: CDR1 MNHEY, CDR2 SVGAGI. The ends were cut back, 2 bases at V and 7 bases at J, with 12 bases in the middle. The CDR3 covers 14 residues. The CDR3 DNA reads as TGTGCCAGCAGTTACGAGGACCTGTCGAATGAGCAGTTCTTC. Translating gives CASSYEDLSNEQFF.

The rearrangement links TRBV27 to TRBJ2-7, with unresolved D. The CDR3 totals 11 residues. Germline V CDR1 and CDR2: MNHEY, SMNVEV (reference sequence). Trimming cost V 2 bases and J 7 bases, with 6 bases left between them. CDR3 nucleotide sequence: TGTGCCAGCAGTTTAGGGCTGGAGCAGTACTTC. It is translated as CASSLGLEQYF.

The V call is TRBV27, the J call TRBJ2-1; 7 bases are shared with TRBD1. Trimming took 6 bases from V and 1 from J; bases not matched to a gene: 6. The CDR3 loop spans 15 amino acids. The germline V gene encodes CDR1 MNHEY and CDR2 SMNVEV (reference sequence). CDR3 nucleotides: TGTGCCAGCAGAAACCGGGACAGTTCCTACAATGAGCAGTTCTTC. This encodes CASRNRDSSYNEQFF.

This chain links TRBV5-1 with TRBJ2-2; 9 positions match TRBD1. Unmatched junction bases numbered 13, after V lost 2 bases and J lost 5 bases. The CDR3 extends over 18 amino acids. The V gene's germline CDR1 is SGHRS and CDR2 YFSETQ. The CDR3 region has the DNA TGCGCCAGCAGCTTAGGACAGGGGATAATGAGAGCGACCGGGGAGCTGTTTTTT. It yields the protein CASSLGQGIMRATGELFF.

The table lists this clone with a count of one. The rearrangement uses TRBV11-2 and TRBJ2-7; 10 positions agree with TRBD1. Germline V CDR1 and CDR2: SGHAT, FQNNGV. The length of the CDR3 is 14 residues. J gave up 4 bases and V 4 bases, and 4 bases lay outside the gene matches. The CDR3 DNA reads TGTGCCAGCAGCTCCTGGGACAGGGGATACGAGCAGTACTTC. As protein: CASSSWDRGYEQYF.

The J gene is TRBJ2-1, the V gene TRBV18; 12 bases are shared with TRBD2. The junction had 8 bases not matched to a gene; V was cut back by 4 bases and J by 7 bases. Germline V gene sequence: CDR1 KGHSH, CDR2 LQKENI. This CDR3 spans 16 amino acids. In DNA form, the CDR3 reads TGTGCCAGCTCACTCAAGACTAGCGGGAGAACGAATGAGCAGTTCTTC. Its protein product is CASSLKTSGRTNEQFF.

This chain links TRBV1 with TRBJ2-1; TRBD2 is the table's D call, not checked against the DNA. TRBV1 is assigned pseudogene status. The CDR3 covers 18 residues. The CDR3 loop reads CTSSQVVKGSGRVNEQFF. The CDR3 DNA follows: TGCACCAGCAGCCAAGTAGTTAAAGGGAGCGGGAGGGTCAATGAGCAGTTCTTC.

The chain joins TRBV7-9 to TRBJ2-7; unclear D gene. The CDR3 covers 14 residues. V dropped 1 base and J dropped 0 bases, with 7 bases sitting between them. Germline-derived CDR1 and CDR2 are SEHNR and FQNEAQ (reference sequence). The CDR3 DNA reads TGTGCCAGCAGCTTAGGTCTGAGCTCCTACGAGCAGTACTTC. Its translation is CASSLGLSSYEQYF.

The chain is built from TRBV5-4 and TRBJ2-3; 10 positions agree with TRBD2. This CDR3 comprises 18 residues. Trimming cost V 4 bases and J 2 bases; bases outside gene matches: 13. The germline V gene encodes CDR1 SGHNT and CDR2 YYREEE (reference sequence). The CDR3 nucleotides read TGTGCCAGCAGCCCGCTCCTTAGACTAGCGGGTAACACAGATACGCAGTATTTT. Protein product: CASSPLLRLAGNTDTQYF.

The chain combines TRBV6-6 with TRBJ2-1, with D hard to call. The CDR3 is made up of 14 amino acids. Germline-derived CDR1 and CDR2 are MNHNY and SVGAGI (reference sequence). V was shortened by 6 bases and J by 2 bases, with 11 bases between the two germline ends. CDR3 DNA sequence: TGTGCCAGCAGCCTCGGGTCTACCTACAATGAGCAGTTCTTC. As protein: CASSLGSTYNEQFF.

This chain uses TRBV2 with TRBJ1-2, with 8 bases aligning to TRBD1. The length of the CDR3 is 14 residues. Unmatched junction bases numbered 4, after V lost 6 bases and J lost 1 base. CDR1 and CDR2 from the germline V gene are SNHLY and FYNNEI. The CDR3 is CASRAGQGNYGYTF. Written as DNA, the CDR3 is TGTGCCAGCAGAGCAGGACAGGGTAACTATGGCTACACCTTC.

The chain uses TRBV6-5 and TRBJ2-2; D unclear. CDR3 length equals 12 residues. CDR1 and CDR2 from the germline V gene are MNHEY and SVGAGI. Between the trimmed V and J ends, which lost 5 bases and 6 bases, there was a span of 7 bases. The CDR3 loop is CASSNSAGELFF. CDR3 coding DNA: TGTGCCAGCAGTAATAGTGCCGGGGAGCTGTTTTTT.

The V and J genes are TRBV7-8 and TRBJ2-7; D is perhaps TRBD1 or TRBD2 (7 bases each). CDR1 is SGHVS and CDR2 is FQNEAQ in the germline V gene. V lost 2 bases and J lost 6, with 23 bases in between. CDR3 size: 17 residues. The CDR3 DNA sequence: TGTGCCAGCAGCTTACGTGGGGGAGGGACAGAAAGGGGCGAGCAGTACTTC. This gives the protein CASSLRGGGTERGEQYF.

The chain carries TRBV5-6 and TRBJ2-7; TRBD2 matches at 7 bases. V lost 4 bases to trimming and J lost 4 bases; unmatched junction nucleotides: 11. The CDR3 consists of 15 residues. Germline lookup yields CDR1 SGHDT and CDR2 YYEEEE. The CDR3 DNA sequence: TGTGCCAGCAGCCCTACTAGCGTAGGATCTTACGAGCAGTACTTC. Translation: CASSPTSVGSYEQYF.

The V call is TRBV5-1, the J call TRBJ2-3, with TRBD2 identical over 8 bases. Germline CDR1 and CDR2: SGHRS and YFSETQ. The CDR3 contains 15 residues. Trimming took 0 bases from V and 4 from J; bases not matched to a gene: 4. The CDR3 reads CASSLGTSGADTQYF. The CDR3, as DNA: TGCGCCAGCAGCTTGGGCACTAGCGGAGCAGATACGCAGTATTTT.

Only a few counts were recorded for this clone. The chain employs TRBV6-1 and TRBJ2-1; 14 nucleotides match TRBD2. CDR1 is MNHNS and CDR2 is SASEGT in the germline V gene. The V segment lost 3 bases and the J segment 8 bases; nucleotides outside the gene matches: 6. The CDR3 has 16 amino acids. CDR3 region: CASSEGLAGDLDEQFF. CDR3 bases: TGTGCCAGCAGTGAGGGACTAGCGGGAGATTTAGATGAGCAGTTCTTC.

The V call is TRBV18, the J call TRBJ2-3, with TRBD2 identical over 11 bases. J lost 5 bases, V lost 6 bases, and 4 bases had no gene match. The CDR3 extends over 14 amino acids. Germline-derived CDR1 and CDR2 are KGHSH and LQKENI. CDR3 protein: CASSPGLAVDTQYF. The DNA for the CDR3 is TGTGCCAGCTCCCCGGGACTAGCGGTAGATACGCAGTATTTT.

This sequence joins TRBV6-1 and TRBJ1-5; D not certain. Trimming shortened V by 5 bases and J by 7 bases, and 12 bases separated the two germline ends. This CDR3 region has 13 residues. The germline CDR1 and CDR2 sequences are MNHNS and SASEGT. CDR3 nucleotide sequence: TGTGCCAGCAGTCGAGCAGGTCCCCAGCCCCAGCATTTT. This gives the protein CASSRAGPQPQHF.